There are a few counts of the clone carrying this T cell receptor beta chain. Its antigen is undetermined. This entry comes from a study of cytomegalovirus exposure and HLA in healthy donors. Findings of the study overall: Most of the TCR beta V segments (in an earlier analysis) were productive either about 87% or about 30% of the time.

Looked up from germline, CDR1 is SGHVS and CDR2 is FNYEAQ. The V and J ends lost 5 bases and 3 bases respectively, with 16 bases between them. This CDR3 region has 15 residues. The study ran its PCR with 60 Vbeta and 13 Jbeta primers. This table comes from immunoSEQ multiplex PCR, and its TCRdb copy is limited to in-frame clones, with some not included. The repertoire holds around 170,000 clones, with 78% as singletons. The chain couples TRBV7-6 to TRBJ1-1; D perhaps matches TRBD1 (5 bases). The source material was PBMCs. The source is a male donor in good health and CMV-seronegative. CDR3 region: CASSAMGTGDTEAFF. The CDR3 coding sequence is TGTGCCAGCAGCGCCATGGGGACGGGGGACACTGAAGCTTTCTTT.